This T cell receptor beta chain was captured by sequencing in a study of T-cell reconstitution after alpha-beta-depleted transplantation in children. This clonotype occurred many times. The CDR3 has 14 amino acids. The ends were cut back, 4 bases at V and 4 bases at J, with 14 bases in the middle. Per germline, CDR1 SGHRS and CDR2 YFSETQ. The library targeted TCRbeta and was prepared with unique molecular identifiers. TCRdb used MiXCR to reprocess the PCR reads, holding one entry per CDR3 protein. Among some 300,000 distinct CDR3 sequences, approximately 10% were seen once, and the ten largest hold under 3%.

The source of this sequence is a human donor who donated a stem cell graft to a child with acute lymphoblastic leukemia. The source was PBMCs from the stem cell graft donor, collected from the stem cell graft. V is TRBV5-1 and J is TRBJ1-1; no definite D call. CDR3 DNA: TGCGCCAGCAGCCCTTCCGGGCACATCACTGAAGCTTTCTTT. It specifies CASSPSGHITEAFF.